The T cell receptor (beta chain) under discussion was sequenced for a study of blood T cell repertoires in COVID-19 (dated by TCRdb to 2019 to 2021). Background for the entire study: The collaborator samples originated in the United States, Italy and Spain and spanned the acute and convalescent phases of COVID-19. Subjects who had been exposed to COVID-19, were actively infected with it, or had recovered from it provided the deeply sampled blood TCRbeta repertoires that made up the dataset. The repertoires were released in a freely available public database intended as a resource for research on the immune response to SARS-CoV-2. Where available, HLA class I and class II types were taken from metadata supplied by the sample provider and were not determined by assay-based typing. The material from the prospective study consisted of cDNA or gDNA derived from T cells, B-cell-depleted T cells, or PBMCs. The sample metadata nearly always contained a de-identified subject ID, COVID-19 status, age in years and sex. The samples were drawn from two sources: the first 160 participants of the ongoing ImmuneRACE study, and 1,000 to 1,500 subjects contributed by 6 global collaborators. The full study reports these points: Clinical and demographic metadata were provided uncurated, with the amount varying by source and participant.

This clone showed up just a few times. Its antigen is currently not known. The input lacks base qualities; no much larger clone sits a single base away. Each collaborating institution followed its own protocols to collect whole blood in K2EDTA tubes. For TCRbeta analysis, collaborators shipped samples as frozen whole blood, isolated PBMCs, or DNA extracted from either of those sample types. The immunoSEQ Assay, a bias-controlled multiplex PCR, was used to amplify TCRbeta CDR3 regions from genomic DNA. From the authors' description of their analysis: The number of nucleated cells in each sample was estimated from the amplification of reference gene primers within the assay. Sequence reads were collapsed and filtered to measure the absolute abundance of every unique TCRbeta CDR3 rearrangement. For each sample, productive Simpson clonality was calculated as the square root of Simpson's diversity index across productive rearrangements. TCRdb holds this immuneACCESS table with in-frame rearrangements only. Some clones are missing; in checked studies, unresolved V genes explain under half, and the rest has no known cause. The DNA gave D and trimming, while V, J and clone size come from that table. This sample lists around 140,000 clones; roughly 87% were detected once. The leading ten clones occupy roughly 1.9% of the sample.

The germline V gene supplies CDR1 SNHLY and CDR2 FYNNEI. The CDR3 sequence holds 11 residues, the cysteine and phenylalanine included. This entry keeps only the CDR3 DNA: 33 bases, framed from base 1. Rearrangement joined TRBV2 to TRBJ1-2; 7 central nucleotides agree with TRBD1. The sequenced sample consisted of peripheral blood. This TCR derives from a man in his 70s with acute or convalescent COVID-19. The CDR3: CAVGTDRGYTF. The sequenced DNA: TGTGCGGTCGGGACAGATAGAGGCTACACCTTC. The CDR3, completed at both ends by the reference TRBV2 and TRBJ1-2 genes, gives the full variable domain EPEVTQTPSHQVTQMGQEVILRCVPISNHLYFYWYRQILGQKVEFLVSFYNNEISEKSEIFDDQFSVERPDGSNFTLKIRSTKLEDSAMYFCAVGTDRGYTFGSGTRLTVV.